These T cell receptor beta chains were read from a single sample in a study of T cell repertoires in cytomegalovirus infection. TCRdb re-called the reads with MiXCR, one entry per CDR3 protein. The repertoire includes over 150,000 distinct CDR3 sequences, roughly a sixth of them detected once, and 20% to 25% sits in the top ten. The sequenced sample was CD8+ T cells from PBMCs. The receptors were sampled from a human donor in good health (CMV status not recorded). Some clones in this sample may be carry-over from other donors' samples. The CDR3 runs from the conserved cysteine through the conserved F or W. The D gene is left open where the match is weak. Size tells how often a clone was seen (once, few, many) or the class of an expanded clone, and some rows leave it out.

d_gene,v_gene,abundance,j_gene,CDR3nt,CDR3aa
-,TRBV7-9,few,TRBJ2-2,TGTGCCAGCAGCTTAGGGGCACTGAACACCGGGGAGCTGTTTTTT,CASSLGALNTGELFF
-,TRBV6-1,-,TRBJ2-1,TGTGCCAGCAGTGAAGCGGAAGACAGGTTCTCCTACAATGAGCAGTTCTTC,CASSEAEDRFSYNEQFF
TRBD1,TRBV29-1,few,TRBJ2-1,TGCAGCGTTGAAGAAAGAGTCGGGACAGGCTCATACAATGAGCAGTTCTTC,CSVEERVGTGSYNEQFF
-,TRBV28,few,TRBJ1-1,TGTGCCAGCAGTTTAACCAGCCGAAGTGGTGAAGCTTTCTTT,CASSLTSRSGEAFF
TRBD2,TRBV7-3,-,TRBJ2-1,TGTGCCAGCAGCCCCTCTAGCGGGGGGGCAGACAATGAGCAGTTCTTC,CASSPSSGGADNEQFF
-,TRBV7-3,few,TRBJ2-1,TGTGCCAGCAGCTTTCTCCTAGGATCCGAGCAGTTCTTC,CASSFLLGSEQFF
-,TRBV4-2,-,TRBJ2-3,TGTGCCAGCAGCCAAGAGTACACAGATACGCAGTATTTT,CASSQEYTDTQYF
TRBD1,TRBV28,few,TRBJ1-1,TGTGCCATCCGTCCGGGACAGGGGTTCCGAGAGAACACTGAAGCTTTCTTT,CAIRPGQGFRENTEAFF
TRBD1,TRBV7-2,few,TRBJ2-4,TGTGCCAGCAGCTTCTTCCTAGGACAGGGGGAAAAAAACATTCAGTACTTC,CASSFFLGQGEKNIQYF
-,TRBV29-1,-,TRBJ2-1,TGCAGCGTTGAAGGCGGGATCGCCTCGCGCCCCGTAAATGAGCAGTTCTTC,CSVEGGIASRPVNEQFF
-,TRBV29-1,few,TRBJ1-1,TGCAGCGTTGGTTCCCTCTTGGGGCCTGAAGCTTTCTTT,CSVGSLLGPEAFF
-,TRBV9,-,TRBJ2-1,TGTGCCAGCAGCGTAGATCGGGTTGAGCAGTTCTTC,CASSVDRVEQFF
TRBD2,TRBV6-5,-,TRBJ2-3,TGTGCCAGCAGTTATGCGACTAGCGGGGGGGATACGCAGTATTTT,CASSYATSGGDTQYF
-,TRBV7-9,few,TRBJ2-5,TGTGCCAGCAGCTTAGGGCTAGGGGGGCCCGTCTCTACGACCCAGTACTTC,CASSLGLGGPVSTTQYF
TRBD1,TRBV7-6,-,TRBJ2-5,TGTGCCAGCAGAACAGGGGAAGAGACCCAGTACTTC,CASRTGEETQYF
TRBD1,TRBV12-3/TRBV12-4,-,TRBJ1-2,TGTGCCAGCAGTTTAGGGACAGGCCACTCCTTTGGCTACACCTTC,CASSLGTGHSFGYTF
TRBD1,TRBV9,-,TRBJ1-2,TGTGCCAGCAGCTTCGGACAGGTGAAACCTCCTAACTATGGCTACACCTTC,CASSFGQVKPPNYGYTF
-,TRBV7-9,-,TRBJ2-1,TGTGCCAGCAGCTTAGCAGTCAGCTTGCCAGGGCTCGATGAGCAGTTCTTC,CASSLAVSLPGLDEQFF
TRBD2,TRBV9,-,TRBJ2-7,TGTGCCAGCAGCGTAGCGGGGGGAGACTACGAGCAGTACTTC,CASSVAGGDYEQYF
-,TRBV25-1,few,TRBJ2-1,TGTGCCAGCAGTGTTGCTTACAGCTCCTACAATGAGCAGTTCTTC,CASSVAYSSYNEQFF
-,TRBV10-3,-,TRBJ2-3,TGTGCCATCATGGGGACTGGTACAGATACGCAGTATTTT,CAIMGTGTDTQYF
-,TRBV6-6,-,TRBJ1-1,TGTGCCAGCAGTCCCCTCGTCCGGAACACTGAAGCTTTCTTT,CASSPLVRNTEAFF
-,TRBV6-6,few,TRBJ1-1,TGTGCCAGCAGTTATAGTGAGGGCCACACTGAAGCTTTCTTT,CASSYSEGHTEAFF
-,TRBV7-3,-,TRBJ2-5,TGTGCCATCGGACAAGAGGGGGCCCAGTACTTC,CAIGQEGAQYF
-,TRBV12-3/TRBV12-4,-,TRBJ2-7,TGTGCCAGCAGTTTAGGCAGGGCCCTCTCCTACGAGCAGTACTTC,CASSLGRALSYEQYF
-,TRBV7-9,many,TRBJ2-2,TGTGCCAGCAGCTCGCCGGGGCTGAACACCGGGGAGCTGTTTTTT,CASSSPGLNTGELFF
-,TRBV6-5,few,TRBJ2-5,TGTGCCAGCAGTTACCGGGTCCAAGAGACCCAGTACTTC,CASSYRVQETQYF
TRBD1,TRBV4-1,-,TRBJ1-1,TGCGCCAGCAGCCCACCTGGGACAGGGGCAGTGAGGGGCACTGAAGCTTTCTTT,CASSPPGTGAVRGTEAFF